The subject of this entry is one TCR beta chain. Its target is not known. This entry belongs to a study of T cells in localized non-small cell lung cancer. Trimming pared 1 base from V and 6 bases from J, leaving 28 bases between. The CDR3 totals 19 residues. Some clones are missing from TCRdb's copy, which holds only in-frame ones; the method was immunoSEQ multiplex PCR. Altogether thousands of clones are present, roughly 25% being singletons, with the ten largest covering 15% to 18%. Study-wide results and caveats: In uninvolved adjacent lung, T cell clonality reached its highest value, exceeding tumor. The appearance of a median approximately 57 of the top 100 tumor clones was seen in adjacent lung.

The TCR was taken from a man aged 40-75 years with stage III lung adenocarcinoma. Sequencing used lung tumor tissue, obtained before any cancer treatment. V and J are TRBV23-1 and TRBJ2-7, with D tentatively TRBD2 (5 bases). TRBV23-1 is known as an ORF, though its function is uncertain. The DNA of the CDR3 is TGCGCCAGCAGTCAATGGGAGCCTAGCCGGGTCAGAGTATGTTGCGAGCAGTACTTC. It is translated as CASSQWEPSRVRVCCEQYF.